This T cell receptor beta chain was documented in a study of T cells in Graves' hyperthyroidism and ophthalmopathy. The germline gives CDR1 SQVTM, CDR2 ANQGSEA. This CDR3 is built from 14 residues. Exclusion of patients followed from uncontrolled infection, other autoimmune disease, pregnancy or lactation. Amplified TCR beta CDR3 regions derived from RNA transcripts. The HTBI primer set served for first-round RT-PCR of the TCR CDR3. TCRdb processed the multiplex PCR reads anew with MiXCR; each CDR3 protein has one entry. The sample contains 620,000 or so distinct CDR3 sequences, around 15% of which appear only once. About this clonotype: At one boundary the junction diverges from the germline segment, which might be a read error.

V and J are TRBV29-1 and TRBJ2-5, with D maybe TRBD1 (5 bases). The TCR comes from a woman aged 50 to 60 with Graves' ophthalmopathy. The source material was blood. The DNA for the CDR3 is TGCAGCGTGGAAGGGGTTCCGGATCAAGAGACCCAGTACTTC. It codes for CSVEGVPDQETQYF.